Shown below are 14 T cell receptor beta chains from a single sample sequenced in a study of T cell responses to AZD1222 COVID-19 vaccine. This table comes from immunoSEQ multiplex PCR, and its TCRdb copy is limited to in-frame clones, with some not included. The sample yields about 160,000 clones, about 90% seen once. The specimen comprised peripheral blood, sampled on day 0 of MenACWY control vaccination. All receptors come from an adult in good health.

V gene TRBV7-9 combines with J gene TRBJ1-1; D possibly corresponds to TRBD1 (5 bases). The V gene's germline CDR1 is SEHNR and CDR2 FQNEAQ (reference sequence). V was cut by 5 bases and J by 5 bases, with 12 bases left in between. The CDR3 is 13 amino acids. The CDR3 nucleotides are TGTGCCAGCAGCGAGGGGCGGGGAACTGAAGCTTTCTTT. Its protein is CASSEGRGTEAFF. Combining the CDR3 with reference TRBV7-9 and TRBJ1-1 gives the whole variable domain DTGVSQNPRHKITKRGQNVTFRCDPISEHNRLYWYRQTLGQGPEFLTYFQNEAQLEKSRLLSDRFSAERPKGSFSTLEIQRTEQGDSAMYLCASSEGRGTEAFFGQGTRLTVV.

The CDR3 DNA reads as TGCGCCAGCAGCTCCATGACTAGCGGGGTCTACAGGTTAGGTGAGCAGTTCTTC. It yields the protein CASSSMTSGVYRLGEQFF. This chain uses TRBV5-1 with TRBJ2-1, with 11 nucleotides matching TRBD2. Germline-derived CDR1 and CDR2 are SGHRS and YFSETQ. CDR3 length: 18 amino acids. Germline trimming cut 3 bases from V and 9 bases from J; bases unmatched to any gene: 17.

The chain uses TRBV11-2 and TRBJ2-3; 11 bases match TRBD2. The CDR3 is 18 residues long. Germline V CDR1 and CDR2: SGHAT, FQNNGV. Trimming removed 5 bases from V and 3 bases from J; junction bases left unmatched: 13. DNA for the CDR3: TGTGCCAGCAGCGCCACATGGCAGACTAGCGGGAAGACAGATACGCAGTATTTT. Its protein product is CASSATWQTSGKTDTQYF.

The chain joins TRBV5-1 to TRBJ2-1; D gene unclear. Germline V gives CDR1 SGHRS, CDR2 YFSETQ. V lost 7 bases and J lost 5, with 13 bases in between. This CDR3 is built from 13 residues. CDR3 nucleotides: TGCGCCAGCTTTAGAGACTCAAACAATGAGCAGTTCTTC. The encoded protein is CASFRDSNNEQFF.

The table lists this clone with a count of one. The chain employs TRBV9 and TRBJ2-7, with D perhaps matching TRBD1 or TRBD2 (5 bases each). Trimming removed 0 bases from V and 1 base from J, with 11 bases in between. This CDR3 region has 15 residues. The V gene's germline CDR1 is SGDLS and CDR2 YYNGEE. In DNA, the CDR3 is TGTGCCAGCAGCGTAGACGGGACGGTATCCTACGAGCAGTACTTC. It specifies CASSVDGTVSYEQYF.

This clone has a single count. The chain joins TRBV11-1 to TRBJ1-1; the D gene is possibly TRBD1 (5 bases). Trimming removed 5 bases at V and 13 bases at J, with 14 bases between. The CDR3 loop spans 11 amino acids. The germline V gene has CDR1 SGHAT and CDR2 FQDESV (reference sequence). CDR3 nucleotides: TGTGCCAGCAGCCTGGGGACTAGTATTTTCTTT. It codes for CASSLGTSIFF.

As for this clone: The junction departs from the called germline gene at one end, perhaps through a read error. Other nucleotide sequences in the sample specify the same CDR3. J is TRBJ2-7 and V is TRBV28; tentatively, D is TRBD1 (6 bases). Looked up from germline, CDR1 is MDHEN and CDR2 is SYDVKM. The CDR3 extends over 16 amino acids. The CDR3 loop is CASSLPMGTTNYEQYF. For the CDR3, the DNA is TGTGCCAGCAGTTTACCGATGGGGACAACAAACTACGAACAGTACTTC.

This chain connects TRBV6-2 or TRBV6-3 to TRBJ1-5, with a weak D call TRBD1 (6 bases). The V gene lost 2 bases and the J gene lost 2 bases, with 10 bases spanning the gap. Germline V lookup: CDR1 MNHEY, CDR2 SVGEGT. The CDR3 length is 15 residues. As DNA, the CDR3 is TGTGCCAGCAGTTACGGGGGCAGCCGCAATCAGCCCCAGCATTTT. Amino acids: CASSYGGSRNQPQHF.

This chain uses TRBV7-9 with TRBJ1-2; D is ambiguous. Trimming stripped 5 bases from V and 9 bases from J, with 22 bases between. CDR3 length equals 15 residues. Germline CDR1 reads SEHNR; CDR2 reads FQNEAQ (reference sequence). CDR3 nucleotide sequence: TGTGCCAGCAGCCCCGGGCGGCGAGAGATTATTCGCTACACCTTC. Its translation is CASSPGRREIIRYTF.

The chain recombines TRBV19 with TRBJ2-1, with TRBD1 identical over 10 bases. J was trimmed by 4 bases and V by 9 bases; bases with no gene match: 3. In germline, CDR1 is LNHDA, CDR2 SQIVND (reference sequence). The CDR3 is 13 amino acids. The chain's CDR3 is CASRDRGYNEQFF. For the CDR3, the DNA is TGTGCCAGCCGGGACAGGGGTTACAATGAGCAGTTCTTC.

The chain uses TRBV2 and TRBJ2-5; 14 bases agree with TRBD2. Looked up from germline, CDR1 is SNHLY and CDR2 is FYNNEI. J was trimmed by 7 bases and V by 6 bases; bases with no gene match: 7. The CDR3 is 15 amino acids. CDR3 coding DNA: TGTGCCAGCAGAACCGGGACTAGCGGGAGTGGGACCCAGTACTTC. Its protein is CASRTGTSGSGTQYF. Looking up the rest from reference TRBV2 and TRBJ2-5 gives the full variable domain: EPEVTQTPSHQVTQMGQEVILRCVPISNHLYFYWYRQILGQKVEFLVSFYNNEISEKSEIFDDQFSVERPDGSNFTLKIRSTKLEDSAMYFCASRTGTSGSGTQYFGPGTRLLVL.

The gene calls are TRBV7-9 and TRBJ2-7, with D perhaps matching TRBD2 (6 bases). V lost 4 bases and J lost 3, with 16 bases in between. This CDR3 contains 15 residues. The germline CDR1 and CDR2 sequences are SEHNR and FQNEAQ (reference sequence). CDR3 DNA: TGTGCCAGCAGCTCGAGCCTTGGGACTCTCTACGAGCAGTACTTC. Amino acid sequence: CASSSSLGTLYEQYF.

The V gene is TRBV6-5, the J gene TRBJ1-1, with TRBD1 as a possible D gene (5 bases). Germline V gene lookup returns CDR1 MNHEY and CDR2 SVGAGI. The CDR3 covers 14 residues. The V and J ends lost 4 bases and 4 bases respectively, with 13 bases between them. The CDR3 protein is CASSSSPGGTEAFF. The CDR3, as DNA: TGTGCCAGCAGTTCCAGTCCCGGGGGCACTGAAGCTTTCTTT.

V gene TRBV11-2 combines with J gene TRBJ1-6; 7 bases are shared with TRBD1. Per germline, CDR1 SGHAT and CDR2 FQNNGV. The CDR3 extends over 15 amino acids. V was pared by 0 bases and J by 7 bases, with 3 bases of the junction left unmatched. DNA of the CDR3: TGTGCCAGCAGCTTAGAGGGACAGCAAAATTCACCCCTCCACTTT. It is translated as CASSLEGQQNSPLHF.